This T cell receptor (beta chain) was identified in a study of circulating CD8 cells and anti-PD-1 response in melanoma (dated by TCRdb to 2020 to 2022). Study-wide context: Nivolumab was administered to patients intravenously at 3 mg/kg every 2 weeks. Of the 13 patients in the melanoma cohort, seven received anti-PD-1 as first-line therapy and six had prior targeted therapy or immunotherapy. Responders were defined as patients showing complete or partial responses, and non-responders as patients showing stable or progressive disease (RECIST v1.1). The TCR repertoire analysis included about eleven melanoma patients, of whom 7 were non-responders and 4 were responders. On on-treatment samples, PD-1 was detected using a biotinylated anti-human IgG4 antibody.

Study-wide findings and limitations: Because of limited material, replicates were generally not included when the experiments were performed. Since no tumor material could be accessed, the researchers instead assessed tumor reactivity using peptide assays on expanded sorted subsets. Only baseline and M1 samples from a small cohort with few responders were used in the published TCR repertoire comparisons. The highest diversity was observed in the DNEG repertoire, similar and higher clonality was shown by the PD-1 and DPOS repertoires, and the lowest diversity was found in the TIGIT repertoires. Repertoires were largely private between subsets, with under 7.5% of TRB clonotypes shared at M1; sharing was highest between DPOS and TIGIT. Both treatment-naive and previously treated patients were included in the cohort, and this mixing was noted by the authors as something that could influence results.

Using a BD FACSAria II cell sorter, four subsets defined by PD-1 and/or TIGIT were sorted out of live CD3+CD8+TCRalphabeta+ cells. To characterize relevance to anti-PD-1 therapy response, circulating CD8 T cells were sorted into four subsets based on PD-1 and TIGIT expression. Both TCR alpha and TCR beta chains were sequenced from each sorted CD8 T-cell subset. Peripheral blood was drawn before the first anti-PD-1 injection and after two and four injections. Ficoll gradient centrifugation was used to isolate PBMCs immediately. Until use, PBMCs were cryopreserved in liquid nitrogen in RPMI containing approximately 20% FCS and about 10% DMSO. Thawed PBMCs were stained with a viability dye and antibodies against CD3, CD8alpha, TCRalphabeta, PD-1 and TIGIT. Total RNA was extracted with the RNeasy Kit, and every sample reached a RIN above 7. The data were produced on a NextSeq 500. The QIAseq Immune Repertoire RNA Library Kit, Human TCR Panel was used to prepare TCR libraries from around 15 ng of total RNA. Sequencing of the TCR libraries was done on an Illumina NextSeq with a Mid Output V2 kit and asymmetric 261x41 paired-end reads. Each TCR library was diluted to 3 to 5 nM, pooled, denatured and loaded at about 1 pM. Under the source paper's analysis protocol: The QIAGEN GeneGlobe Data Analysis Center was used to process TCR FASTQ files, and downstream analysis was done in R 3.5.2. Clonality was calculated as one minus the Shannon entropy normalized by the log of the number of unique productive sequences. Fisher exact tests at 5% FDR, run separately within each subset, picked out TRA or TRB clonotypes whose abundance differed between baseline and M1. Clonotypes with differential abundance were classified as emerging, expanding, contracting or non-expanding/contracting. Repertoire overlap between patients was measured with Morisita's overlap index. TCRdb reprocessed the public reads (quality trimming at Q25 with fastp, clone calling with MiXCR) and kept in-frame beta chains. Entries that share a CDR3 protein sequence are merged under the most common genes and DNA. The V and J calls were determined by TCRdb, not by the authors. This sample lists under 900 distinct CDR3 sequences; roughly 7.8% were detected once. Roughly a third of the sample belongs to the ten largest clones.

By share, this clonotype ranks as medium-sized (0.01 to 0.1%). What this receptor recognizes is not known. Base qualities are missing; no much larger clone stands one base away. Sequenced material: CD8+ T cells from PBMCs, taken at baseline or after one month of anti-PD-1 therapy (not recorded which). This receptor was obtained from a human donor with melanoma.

CDR3 region: CASSLRGETQYF. In nucleotide form, the sequence is TGTGCCAGCAGTCTCAGGGGGGAGACCCAGTACTTC. The chain links TRBV5-6 with TRBJ2-5, with 7 junctional bases fitting TRBD1. Sequences SGHDT (CDR1) and YYEEEE (CDR2) are obtained from the germline V gene. V is pruned by 5 bases and J by 5 bases, leaving 3 bases of the junction without a gene match. The CDR3 spans 12 residues, from the cysteine through the phenylalanine. Kept here is only the CDR3 DNA, which spans 36 bases and is read in frame from base 1.